A selection of T cell receptor beta chains follows, all from one sample in a study of T-cell reconstitution after alpha-beta-depleted transplantation in children. TCRdb passed the PCR reads through MiXCR, listing each CDR3 protein once. This table holds approximately 590,000 distinct CDR3 sequences, 10% found once. Sequencing used PBMCs from the stem cell graft donor, obtained from the stem cell graft. These receptors were taken from a human donor who donated a stem cell graft to a child with acute myeloid leukemia. CDR3s include the opening cysteine and the closing phenylalanine or tryptophan. The order of the fields is V gene, clone size, D gene, J gene, CDR3 protein, CDR3 DNA. A D gene is named only where the DNA matches it firmly. Rows give clone size only sometimes, using once, few, many, or a class for an expanded clone.

V gene: TRBV5-1; clone size: few; D gene: TRBD2; J gene: TRBJ2-5; CDR3 protein: CASSLAASGSKGETQYF; CDR3 DNA: TGCGCCAGCAGCTTGGCGGCTAGCGGGAGTAAAGGAGAGACCCAGTACTTC
V gene: TRBV2; clone size: few; D gene: -; J gene: TRBJ1-3; CDR3 protein: CASSETPRNTIYF; CDR3 DNA: TGTGCCAGCAGTGAAACCCCTCGAAACACCATATATTTT
V gene: TRBV29-1; clone size: few; D gene: TRBD2; J gene: TRBJ2-1; CDR3 protein: CSVEGGTSANEQFF; CDR3 DNA: TGCAGCGTTGAGGGAGGGACTAGCGCCAATGAGCAGTTCTTC
V gene: TRBV5-1; clone size: many; D gene: TRBD1; J gene: TRBJ2-2; CDR3 protein: CASGRTGTGELFF; CDR3 DNA: TGCGCCAGCGGACGGACAGGGACAGGGGAGCTGTTTTTT
V gene: TRBV5-1; clone size: few; D gene: -; J gene: TRBJ1-1; CDR3 protein: CASSLGGAGGNTEAFF; CDR3 DNA: TGCGCCAGCAGCTTGGGGGGGGCAGGAGGGAACACTGAAGCTTTCTTT
V gene: TRBV20-1; clone size: -; D gene: TRBD2; J gene: TRBJ2-1; CDR3 protein: CSAPNLAEATYNEQFF; CDR3 DNA: TGCAGTGCCCCAAATCTAGCGGAGGCTACCTACAATGAGCAGTTCTTC
V gene: TRBV9; clone size: -; D gene: -; J gene: TRBJ2-7; CDR3 protein: CASSLGRSRDEQYF; CDR3 DNA: TGTGCCAGCAGCCTGGGACGATCAAGGGACGAGCAGTACTTC
V gene: TRBV6-5; clone size: -; D gene: -; J gene: TRBJ1-5; CDR3 protein: CASSYGGQRVDQPQHF; CDR3 DNA: TGTGCCAGCAGTTACGGGGGTCAGAGGGTTGATCAGCCCCAGCATTTT
V gene: TRBV20-1; clone size: -; D gene: -; J gene: TRBJ2-3; CDR3 protein: CSAAGTSSDTQYF; CDR3 DNA: TGCAGTGCTGCCGGGACTTCATCAGATACGCAGTATTTT
V gene: TRBV29-1; clone size: many; D gene: TRBD2; J gene: TRBJ2-2; CDR3 protein: CSVVLAGGLIGELFF; CDR3 DNA: TGCAGCGTTGTGTTAGCGGGAGGTTTAATCGGGGAGCTGTTTTTT
V gene: TRBV12-3/TRBV12-4; clone size: -; D gene: -; J gene: TRBJ1-2; CDR3 protein: CASSLGLRGGGYTF; CDR3 DNA: TGTGCCAGCAGTCTGGGGCTTCGAGGGGGTGGCTACACCTTC
V gene: TRBV7-2; clone size: once; D gene: -; J gene: TRBJ2-7; CDR3 protein: CASSLFIERDSYEQYF; CDR3 DNA: TGTGCCAGCAGCCTGTTTATCGAGCGTGACAGCTACGAGCAGTACTTC
V gene: TRBV4-3; clone size: many; D gene: TRBD2; J gene: TRBJ2-1; CDR3 protein: CASSQGPSGSNEQFF; CDR3 DNA: TGCGCCAGCAGCCAAGGCCCTAGCGGGAGCAATGAGCAGTTCTTC
V gene: TRBV5-1; clone size: -; D gene: TRBD2; J gene: TRBJ2-5; CDR3 protein: CASSLGASGSYQETQYF; CDR3 DNA: TGCGCCAGCAGCTTGGGGGCTAGCGGGAGTTATCAAGAGACCCAGTACTTC
V gene: TRBV12-3/TRBV12-4; clone size: -; D gene: -; J gene: TRBJ1-1; CDR3 protein: CASSVQVNTEAFF; CDR3 DNA: TGTGCCAGCAGCGTACAAGTGAACACTGAAGCTTTCTTT
V gene: TRBV7-9; clone size: few; D gene: -; J gene: TRBJ1-4; CDR3 protein: CASSLDRDTGKLFF; CDR3 DNA: TGTGCCAGCAGCTTAGACAGGGATACGGGAAAACTGTTTTTT
V gene: TRBV29-1; clone size: -; D gene: -; J gene: TRBJ2-1; CDR3 protein: CSADGRPSYYNEQFF; CDR3 DNA: TGCAGCGCTGACGGAAGGCCATCTTACTACAATGAGCAGTTCTTC
V gene: TRBV29-1; clone size: -; D gene: TRBD2; J gene: TRBJ2-3; CDR3 protein: CSVITGTSKTDTQYF; CDR3 DNA: TGCAGCGTAATCACCGGGACTAGTAAAACAGATACGCAGTATTTT
V gene: TRBV14; clone size: few; D gene: -; J gene: TRBJ2-1; CDR3 protein: CASSQELALSYNEQFF; CDR3 DNA: TGTGCCAGCAGCCAAGAGCTAGCCCTCTCCTACAATGAGCAGTTCTTC
V gene: TRBV11-2; clone size: -; D gene: TRBD2; J gene: TRBJ2-1; CDR3 protein: CASSLRGGLAGVGEQFF; CDR3 DNA: TGTGCCAGCAGCTTACGAGGGGGACTAGCGGGAGTAGGGGAGCAGTTCTTC
V gene: TRBV7-2; clone size: -; D gene: -; J gene: TRBJ2-3; CDR3 protein: CASSLTGLDTQYF; CDR3 DNA: TGTGCCAGCAGCTTAACCGGGTTAGATACGCAGTATTTT
V gene: TRBV27; clone size: -; D gene: TRBD2; J gene: TRBJ2-2; CDR3 protein: CASSHQGLAGELFF; CDR3 DNA: TGTGCCAGCAGTCACCAGGGACTAGCCGGGGAGCTGTTTTTT
V gene: TRBV5-6; clone size: many; D gene: -; J gene: TRBJ1-6; CDR3 protein: CASSLRGINSPLHF; CDR3 DNA: TGTGCCAGCAGCTTGCGCGGAATAAATTCACCCCTCCACTTT
V gene: TRBV9; clone size: few; D gene: -; J gene: TRBJ2-7; CDR3 protein: CASSVVEASYEQYF; CDR3 DNA: TGTGCCAGCAGCGTAGTGGAAGCCTCCTACGAGCAGTACTTC
V gene: TRBV29-1; clone size: -; D gene: -; J gene: TRBJ2-7; CDR3 protein: CSVGTWGEQYF; CDR3 DNA: TGCAGCGTTGGGACCTGGGGCGAGCAGTACTTC
V gene: TRBV11-2; clone size: -; D gene: -; J gene: TRBJ2-7; CDR3 protein: CASSPDRVEYYEQYF; CDR3 DNA: TGTGCCAGCAGCCCGGACCGGGTCGAATATTACGAGCAGTACTTC
V gene: TRBV29-1; clone size: -; D gene: TRBD2; J gene: TRBJ2-2; CDR3 protein: CSGGGPGELFF; CDR3 DNA: TGCAGTGGGGGGGGACCCGGGGAGCTGTTTTTT
V gene: TRBV6-2/TRBV6-3; clone size: many; D gene: -; J gene: TRBJ2-1; CDR3 protein: CASSPRQAYNEQFF; CDR3 DNA: TGTGCCAGCAGTCCTCGACAGGCTTACAATGAGCAGTTCTTC
V gene: TRBV11-2; clone size: many; D gene: -; J gene: TRBJ1-1; CDR3 protein: CASSLMENTEAFF; CDR3 DNA: TGTGCCAGCAGCTTAATGGAGAACACTGAAGCTTTCTTT
V gene: TRBV12-3/TRBV12-4; clone size: many; D gene: -; J gene: TRBJ2-2; CDR3 protein: CASSTWGTGELFF; CDR3 DNA: TGTGCCAGCAGTACCTGGGGAACCGGGGAGCTGTTTTTT
V gene: TRBV5-1; clone size: few; D gene: TRBD2; J gene: TRBJ2-3; CDR3 protein: CASSLGAGVSTDTQYF; CDR3 DNA: TGCGCCAGCAGCTTGGGGGCGGGAGTAAGCACAGATACGCAGTATTTT
V gene: TRBV7-6; clone size: many; D gene: -; J gene: TRBJ2-5; CDR3 protein: CASSSSGQETQYF; CDR3 DNA: TGTGCCAGCAGCTCCTCCGGCCAAGAGACCCAGTACTTC
V gene: TRBV15; clone size: many; D gene: TRBD2; J gene: TRBJ2-1; CDR3 protein: CATSRDQAGGIVEQFF; CDR3 DNA: TGTGCCACCAGCAGAGATCAGGCGGGAGGTATCGTTGAGCAGTTCTTC
V gene: TRBV5-1; clone size: many; D gene: -; J gene: TRBJ1-1; CDR3 protein: CASSLSAVNTEAFF; CDR3 DNA: TGCGCCAGCAGCTTGTCGGCGGTGAACACTGAAGCTTTCTTT
V gene: TRBV6-1; clone size: few; D gene: -; J gene: TRBJ1-1; CDR3 protein: CASSDRQRNTEAFF; CDR3 DNA: TGTGCCAGCAGTGACCGACAGAGGAACACTGAAGCTTTCTTT
V gene: TRBV7-9; clone size: few; D gene: -; J gene: TRBJ2-2; CDR3 protein: CASTPTGLEDTGELFF; CDR3 DNA: TGTGCCAGCACCCCCACGGGGTTAGAAGACACCGGGGAGCTGTTTTTT
V gene: TRBV11-2; clone size: many; D gene: TRBD2; J gene: TRBJ2-3; CDR3 protein: CASSLAAGAADTQYF; CDR3 DNA: TGTGCCAGCAGCTTAGCGGCGGGAGCGGCAGATACGCAGTATTTT